A single sample gave rise to the 18 T cell receptor beta chains below, sequenced in a study of blood T cells in healthy people across ages. Primed by a sample-barcoded 5' primer and a J-beta primer mix, a second PCR proceeded for about 7 to 11 cycles. One entry per CDR3 protein results from TCRdb running MiXCR on the 5' RACE reads. The sample consists of approximately 810,000 distinct CDR3 sequences, 29% of them appearing once. The sample consisted of blood. These receptors were obtained from an elderly woman in good health.

The gene calls are TRBV9 and TRBJ2-1; D is unclear. The V end lost 0 bases, the J end lost 13 bases, and 20 bases lay between the germline ends. The length of the CDR3 is 15 residues. CDR1 is SGDLS, CDR2 YYNGEE, per germline. CDR3 protein: CASSVGEFNMKTQFF. CDR3 coding DNA: TGTGCCAGCAGCGTAGGAGAGTTCAATATGAAGACCCAGTTCTTC. Full variable domain (rest looked up from reference TRBV9 and TRBJ2-1): DSGVTQTPKHLITATGQRVTLRCSPRSGDLSVYWYQQSLDQGLQFLIQYYNGEERAKGNILERFSAQQFPDLHSELNLSSLELGDSALYFCASSVGEFNMKTQFFGPGTRLTVL.

This clonotype showed up many times. The CDR3 region is CASSSLAGASYEQYF. The CDR3 nucleotides read TGTGCCAGCAGCTCTCTAGCGGGGGCCTCCTACGAGCAGTACTTC. The chain couples TRBV3-1 to TRBJ2-7; 10 bases are a match to TRBD2. Looked up from germline, CDR1 is LGHDT and CDR2 is YNNKEL (reference sequence). CDR3 length: 15 residues. The trim removed 5 bases at V and 0 bases at J, leaving 4 bases unmatched.

For this clonotype: A much larger clonotype is one base distant, so this may be a read error. The V call is TRBV10-2, the J call TRBJ2-1, with no clear D. This CDR3 contains 14 residues. The germline gives CDR1 WSHSY, CDR2 SAAADI. CDR3 bases: TGCGCCAGCAGGGAGTCGACGGTCTCTAATGAGCAGTTCTTC. Protein product: CASRESTVSNEQFF.

At least ten counts were recorded for this clonotype. The chain recombines TRBV12-3 or TRBV12-4 with TRBJ2-4; D uncertain. Between the trimmed V and J ends, which lost 1 base and 0 bases, there was a span of 1 base. CDR3 length equals 13 residues. The CDR3 reads CASSLVAKNIQYF. For the CDR3, the DNA is TGTGCCAGCAGTTTAGTAGCCAAAAACATTCAGTACTTC.

This clonotype was observed many times. The rearrangement joins TRBV2 to TRBJ2-7, with 9 bases fitting TRBD1. This CDR3 has 14 residues. The germline V gene encodes CDR1 SNHLY and CDR2 FYNNEI. Losses at the gene ends were 7 bases for V and 7 bases for J; bases not matched to a gene: 11. CDR3 coding DNA: TGTGCCAGCACCAATCCCGGGACAGGGCGGGAGCAGTACTTC. It specifies CASTNPGTGREQYF.

This clonotype occurred a few times. A clone one base away is much larger, so this may be a read error. This sequence joins TRBV5-5 and TRBJ2-5, with 8 bases aligning to TRBD2. J was trimmed by 5 bases and V by 3 bases; bases with no gene match: 6. The CDR3 is 14 residues long. Germline lookup yields CDR1 SGHKS and CDR2 YYEKEE (reference sequence). The CDR3 region is CASSWLAGYETQYF. The CDR3 nucleotides are TGTGCCAGCAGCTGGCTAGCGGGTTATGAGACCCAGTACTTC.

Notes on this clonotype: A read error may explain this, as a much larger clone is one base away. The chain combines TRBV5-6 with TRBJ2-7, with no clear D. This CDR3 contains 15 residues. The germline CDR1 and CDR2 sequences are SGHDT and YYEEEE. CDR3 amino acids: CASSLGPLSSYKQYF. The CDR3 nucleotides read TGTGCCAGCAGCTTAGGTCCTCTTAGCTCCTACAAGCAGTACTTC.

This clonotype was seen at least ten times. The V and J genes are TRBV2 and TRBJ1-2; D is unclear. Germline V CDR1 and CDR2: SNHLY, FYNNEI. Deletions cut 2 bases from V and 3 bases from J, with 7 bases between. The CDR3 has 13 amino acids. CDR3 nucleotide sequence: TGTGCCAGCAGTGAAATGGGAGACTATGGCTACACCTTC. Encoded protein: CASSEMGDYGYTF.

The table lists this clonotype with many counts. The V call is TRBV7-2, the J call TRBJ2-7; D not resolved. The CDR3 contains 11 residues. Germline lookup yields CDR1 SGHTA and CDR2 FQGNSA. The V and J ends lost 0 bases and 8 bases respectively, with 5 bases between them. This CDR3 reads CASSLAPKQYF. The CDR3 bases are TGTGCCAGCAGCTTAGCACCAAAGCAGTACTTC.

This rearrangement joins TRBV19 to TRBJ1-2; TRBD1 is a possible D gene (5 bases). CDR1 and CDR2 (germline): LNHDA, SQIVND (reference sequence). The CDR3 extends over 16 amino acids. V lost 3 bases and J lost 4, with 18 bases in between. The CDR3 spells CASSILEGRGSYGYTF. The DNA of the CDR3 is TGTGCCAGTAGTATTTTGGAGGGGCGCGGATCCTATGGCTACACCTTC.

On this clonotype itself: This may arise from a read error, as a much more abundant clone is one base away. V is TRBV12-3 or TRBV12-4 and J is TRBJ1-5; 7 bases line up with TRBD1. Trimming removed 5 bases from V and 6 bases from J; junction bases left unmatched: 4. The CDR3 totals 13 residues. DNA for the CDR3: TGTGCCAGCAGTGCAGGGGGGATTCAGCCCCAGCATTTT. Translating gives CASSAGGIQPQHF.

This clonotype has ten or more counts. The V call is TRBV3-1, the J call TRBJ2-3; tentatively, D is TRBD2 (6 bases). Germline V CDR1 and CDR2: LGHDT, YNNKEL (reference sequence). CDR3 length: 17 residues. V lost 3 bases and J 3 bases, leaving 19 bases between the germline ends. In DNA, the CDR3 is TGTGCCAGCAGCCAGATTGCTAGCGTCGAAGGAACAGATACGCAGTATTTT. Translating gives CASSQIASVEGTDTQYF.

This clonotype occurred many times. The chain has TRBV20-1 and TRBJ2-3, with 9 bases fitting TRBD2. Germline V gene data show CDR1 as DFQATT and CDR2 as SNEGSKA (reference sequence). With 6 bases clipped from V and 1 base from J, the junction kept 2 bases outside the gene matches. This CDR3 is built from 13 residues. Written as DNA, the CDR3 is TGCAGTGCCTTAGCGGGGGGCACAGATACGCAGTATTTT. It specifies CSALAGGTDTQYF.

As to this clonotype: Since a much larger clone is just one base distant, this may be a read error. V usage is TRBV10-1 and J usage is TRBJ2-5; D is unclear. V was trimmed by 4 bases and J by 11 bases, leaving 17 bases between them. The CDR3 is 13 amino acids. CDR1 WNHNN and CDR2 SYGVQD come from the germline V gene (reference sequence). The chain's CDR3 is CASSARRGHEQYF. DNA of the CDR3: TGCGCCAGCAGTGCTCGTAGAGGCCATGAGCAGTACTTC.

This clonotype was recorded many times. This chain joins TRBV3-1 and TRBJ1-4, with 8 positions matching TRBD1. The CDR3 is 12 amino acids. Germline assignment: CDR1 LGHDT and CDR2 YNNKEL (reference sequence). Trimming cost V 0 bases and J 16 bases; bases outside gene matches: 4. The CDR3 region has the DNA TGTGCCAGCAGCCAAGATAGGACAGGGCCGTTTTTT. Amino acids: CASSQDRTGPFF.

J is TRBJ1-3 and V is TRBV24-1, with a weak D call TRBD1 (5 bases). V was cut by 8 bases and J by 0 bases, with 19 bases left in between. CDR1 is KGHDR, CDR2 SFDVKD, per germline. The CDR3 extends over 17 amino acids. The CDR3 protein is CATTLIGTPSSGNTIYF. CDR3 DNA sequence: TGTGCCACCACACTCATCGGGACGCCGAGCTCTGGAAACACCATATATTTT.

As to this clonotype: This may arise from a read error, as a much more abundant clone is one base away. V is TRBV5-1 and J is TRBJ2-1; D possibly corresponds to TRBD1 (6 bases). The CDR3 loop spans 14 amino acids. Trimming pared 0 bases from V and 13 bases from J, leaving 17 bases between. From germline, CDR1 is SGHRS and CDR2 YFSETQ. In DNA form, the CDR3 reads TGCGCCAGCAGCTTGGTTCTACAGGGAGAGACCCAGTTCTTC. Protein sequence: CASSLVLQGETQFF.

The CDR3 region is CASSPDSFYNEQFF. The CDR3 region has the DNA TGTGCCAGCAGCCCCGACTCCTTCTACAATGAGCAGTTCTTC. The V call is TRBV7-2, the J call TRBJ2-1; D not resolved. The germline V gene encodes CDR1 SGHTA and CDR2 FQGNSA. This CDR3 has 14 residues. Trimming shortened V by 5 bases and J by 3 bases, and 11 bases separated the two germline ends.